These T cell receptor beta chains were read from a single sample in a study of response to subunit inactivated influenza vaccine. TCRdb redid the calling of the RT-PCR reads with MiXCR, one entry per CDR3 protein. The sample records approximately 160,000 distinct CDR3 sequences, roughly a tenth being singletons. The source material was CD8+ T cells sorted from PBMCs, sampled approximately 25 months after vaccination. The receptors originated from a man aged 45-69 years who received an inactivated influenza vaccine. Each CDR3 is given with its conserved first and last residue. The D gene is left open where the match is weak. The size field is filled for only some rows; it gives once, few, many or a size class.

TRBJ2-7,NA,NA,TRBV2,CASSEKSYEQYF,TGTGCCAGCAGTGAAAAGTCCTACGAGCAGTACTTC
TRBJ1-4,many,NA,TRBV29-1,CSVEDRSTNEKLFF,TGCAGCGTTGAAGATCGGTCAACTAATGAAAAACTGTTTTTT
TRBJ1-3,NA,TRBD1,TRBV12-3/TRBV12-4,CASSLWAGQGRNTIYF,TGTGCCAGCAGTTTATGGGCCGGACAGGGACGAAACACCATATATTTT
TRBJ2-7,NA,NA,TRBV2,CASSLARGAYEQYF,TGTGCCAGCAGTCTAGCTAGAGGTGCCTACGAGCAGTACTTC
TRBJ2-1,few,NA,TRBV4-3,CASSQDLGPRSSYNEQFF,TGCGCCAGCAGCCAAGATCTGGGCCCGAGAAGCTCCTACAATGAGCAGTTCTTC
TRBJ2-1,NA,NA,TRBV9,CASSVGLGGVHSYNEQFF,TGTGCCAGCAGCGTAGGCCTAGGCGGGGTCCACTCCTACAATGAGCAGTTCTTC
TRBJ2-3,NA,NA,TRBV11-2,CASSSTVYGTDTQYF,TGTGCCAGCAGCTCGACAGTATACGGCACAGATACGCAGTATTTT
TRBJ1-2,NA,TRBD1,TRBV4-3,CASSQDSQGAYGYTF,TGCGCCAGCAGCCAAGATTCCCAGGGGGCATACGGCTACACCTTC
TRBJ2-4,many,TRBD1,TRBV4-1,CASSYQGAENIQYF,TGCGCCAGCAGCTATCAGGGGGCCGAAAACATTCAGTACTTC
TRBJ1-2,few,NA,TRBV27,CASSSYGHVYGYTF,TGTGCCAGCAGTTCCTACGGGCACGTCTATGGCTACACCTTC
TRBJ1-2,many,TRBD1,TRBV6-1,CASLRGHYGYTF,TGTGCCAGCCTTAGGGGGCACTATGGCTACACCTTC
TRBJ2-1,many,TRBD2,TRBV29-1,CSVVQAGTSGRGGSYNEQFF,TGCAGCGTTGTGCAAGCCGGGACTAGCGGGAGAGGTGGATCCTACAATGAGCAGTTCTTC
TRBJ2-5,NA,NA,TRBV4-3,CASSQDALGRSKETQYF,TGCGCCAGCAGCCAAGATGCCCTTGGCAGAAGTAAAGAGACCCAGTACTTC
TRBJ1-5,NA,NA,TRBV6-1,CASSERGSYSNQPQHF,TGTGCCAGCAGTGAACGGGGATCATATAGCAATCAGCCCCAGCATTTT
TRBJ1-1,NA,NA,TRBV6-6,CASGPHTEAFF,TGTGCCTCGGGACCCCACACTGAAGCTTTCTTT
TRBJ2-3,NA,NA,TRBV7-9,CASATPDTDTQYF,TGTGCCAGCGCTACCCCCGACACAGATACGCAGTATTTT
TRBJ2-1,few,TRBD2,TRBV24-1,CATSDRLAGGNNEQFF,TGTGCCACCAGTGACCGACTAGCGGGAGGGAACAATGAGCAGTTCTTC
TRBJ2-2,NA,NA,TRBV7-9,CAPGIGELFF,TGTGCTCCGGGGATCGGGGAGCTGTTTTTT
TRBJ1-1,many,TRBD1,TRBV6-1,CASSIGTGLTEAFF,TGTGCCAGCAGTATAGGGACAGGCCTCACTGAAGCTTTCTTT
TRBJ2-2,NA,TRBD1,TRBV28,CASSSHRGPGELFF,TGTGCCAGCAGTTCTCACAGGGGGCCCGGGGAGCTGTTTTTT
TRBJ2-1,NA,TRBD2,TRBV6-4,CASSRLAAGEQFF,TGTGCCAGCAGCCGACTAGCGGCCGGAGAGCAGTTCTTC
TRBJ2-1,few,NA,TRBV20-1,CSARLVSGPLGGNEQFF,TGCAGTGCTAGACTGGTTAGCGGCCCGTTGGGTGGCAATGAGCAGTTCTTC
TRBJ2-1,few,NA,TRBV12-3/TRBV12-4,CASTSSNGGEQFF,TGTGCCAGCACCTCCTCGAATGGAGGGGAGCAGTTCTTC
TRBJ2-7,many,NA,TRBV29-1,CSVVPRGYYEQYF,TGCAGCGTTGTCCCGAGGGGCTACTACGAGCAGTACTTC
TRBJ2-3,NA,TRBD2,TRBV12-3/TRBV12-4,CASSLWTSGKEDTQYF,TGTGCCAGCAGTTTGTGGACTAGCGGGAAAGAGGATACGCAGTATTTT
TRBJ1-1,NA,NA,TRBV19,CASKYGLNTEAFF,TGTGCCAGTAAATACGGGCTGAACACTGAAGCTTTCTTT
TRBJ2-1,many,TRBD2,TRBV4-2,CASSPVAGPSSYNEQFF,TGTGCCAGCAGCCCCGTAGCGGGACCCTCCTCCTACAATGAGCAGTTCTTC
TRBJ1-1,NA,NA,TRBV4-3,CASSQVGRGWAEAFF,TGCGCCAGCAGCCAAGTGGGCAGGGGCTGGGCTGAAGCTTTCTTT
TRBJ1-1,NA,NA,TRBV15,CATIHIQERQRGAFF,TGTGCCACAATCCATATCCAGGAGAGACAGAGAGGAGCTTTCTTT
TRBJ2-1,many,NA,TRBV29-1,CSYEGGVNEQFF,TGCAGCTACGAAGGGGGAGTCAATGAGCAGTTCTTC
TRBJ2-1,NA,TRBD2,TRBV20-1,CSARVASGSVYNEQFF,TGCAGTGCTAGAGTGGCTAGCGGGAGTGTCTACAATGAGCAGTTCTTC
TRBJ1-5,few,NA,TRBV5-1,CASSPGDGSNQPQHF,TGCGCCAGCAGCCCAGGGGACGGAAGCAATCAGCCCCAGCATTTT
TRBJ2-7,many,NA,TRBV12-3/TRBV12-4,CASSLSGVTYEQYF,TGTGCCAGCAGTTTATCCGGCGTAACCTACGAGCAGTACTTC
TRBJ2-4,few,NA,TRBV5-8,CASPRLGLNIQYF,TGTGCCAGCCCCAGACTAGGTCTAAACATTCAGTACTTC
TRBJ2-2,many,TRBD2,TRBV12-3/TRBV12-4,CASSSPGLAGGTGELFF,TGTGCCAGCAGTTCCCCCGGACTAGCGGGGGGCACCGGGGAGCTGTTTTTT
TRBJ2-1,few,TRBD2,TRBV10-2,CASSELRGFNEQFF,TGCGCCAGCAGTGAGTTGCGGGGGTTCAATGAGCAGTTCTTC
TRBJ2-7,few,NA,TRBV2,CASKFGLSYEQYF,TGTGCCAGCAAGTTTGGACTTTCCTACGAGCAGTACTTC
TRBJ2-5,NA,NA,TRBV13,CASSLGATGSQETQYF,TGTGCCAGCAGCTTAGGGGCTACGGGGTCCCAAGAGACCCAGTACTTC
TRBJ2-2,few,TRBD1,TRBV9,CASSAPGQGGAGELFF,TGTGCCAGCAGTGCCCCGGGACAGGGGGGCGCCGGGGAGCTGTTTTTT
TRBJ2-5,few,NA,TRBV14,CASSHQLYRETQYF,TGTGCCAGCAGCCACCAACTATACAGAGAGACCCAGTACTTC
TRBJ1-1,few,NA,TRBV7-3,CAGKHRDALNTEAFF,TGTGCCGGAAAACACAGGGACGCCCTGAACACTGAAGCTTTCTTT
TRBJ2-2,many,NA,TRBV4-3,CASSQDFGGELFF,TGCGCCAGCAGCCAAGATTTCGGCGGGGAGCTGTTTTTT
TRBJ1-6,few,NA,TRBV15,CATSRDLSQGSSPLHF,TGTGCCACCAGCAGAGATTTAAGTCAGGGGAGTTCACCCCTCCACTTT
TRBJ2-1,NA,TRBD2,TRBV28,CASSLETSGRHTYNEQFF,TGTGCCAGCAGTTTAGAGACTAGCGGGAGACACACCTACAATGAGCAGTTCTTC
TRBJ2-1,few,TRBD1,TRBV6-2/TRBV6-3,CASSPLGQGAHNEQFF,TGTGCCAGCAGTCCCTTGGGACAGGGGGCCCACAATGAGCAGTTCTTC
TRBJ2-2,many,NA,TRBV6-4,CASSEGESGELFF,TGTGCCAGCAGTGAAGGAGAGTCGGGGGAGCTGTTTTTT
TRBJ2-1,few,NA,TRBV14,CASSHGVSSYNEQFF,TGTGCCAGCAGCCATGGGGTTAGCTCCTACAATGAGCAGTTCTTC